The 10 T cell receptor beta chains given below trace back to one sample, sequenced in a study of identical twins. TCRdb itself ran the 5' RACE reads through MiXCR, one entry per CDR3 protein. The sample holds 1.5 million to 2 million distinct CDR3 sequences, around 29% seen once. Sequencing was performed on cord blood. These receptors came from a newborn girl in good health.

The DNA of the CDR3 is TGTGCCAGCACCACGACTTACTCAGGGTCTGGGGCCAACGTCCTGACTTTC. As protein: CASTTTYSGSGANVLTF. The rearrangement links TRBV27 to TRBJ2-6; D possibly corresponds to TRBD1 (5 bases). Looked up from germline, CDR1 is MNHEY and CDR2 is SMNVEV (reference sequence). This CDR3 has 17 amino acids. V gave up 7 bases and J gave up 1 base, with 17 bases separating them.

Concerning this clonotype itself: It may be a read error: a sequence one base away is much more abundant. The genes are TRBV29-1 and TRBJ2-3; tentative D call: TRBD2 (7 bases). Germline V lookup: CDR1 SQVTM, CDR2 ANQGSEA. The length of the CDR3 is 16 residues. The CDR3 sequence: CSVARDRGAKADTRYF. CDR3 DNA sequence: TGCAGCGTTGCCCGGGATCGGGGGGCAAAGGCAGATACGCGGTATTTT.

This clonotype was seen a few times. The V call is TRBV3-1, the J call TRBJ2-7; D call uncertain. Trimming shortened V by 5 bases and J by 3 bases, and 17 bases separated the two germline ends. From germline, CDR1 is LGHDT and CDR2 YNNKEL (reference sequence). This CDR3 comprises 15 residues. Here the CDR3 DNA reads TGTGCCAGCAGCTTGGCCTCGGGTTCCCTCTACGAGCAGTACTTC. Residues: CASSLASGSLYEQYF.

In this sample, this clonotype turned up a few times. This sequence joins TRBV20-1 and TRBJ2-1; possibly TRBD1 or TRBD2 for D (6 bases each). The CDR3 is 15 residues long. Between the trimmed V and J ends, which lost 6 bases and 4 bases, there was a span of 19 bases. The germline V gene has CDR1 DFQATT and CDR2 SNEGSKA (reference sequence). The CDR3 coding sequence is TGCAGTGCCTTAACGGAAAGGGGGGCGTACAATGAGCAGTTCTTC. Protein: CSALTERGAYNEQFF.

This clonotype has only a few counts. The chain has TRBV20-1 and TRBJ2-1; D remains unclear. Germline loops: CDR1 DFQATT, CDR2 SNEGSKA (reference sequence). V lost 6 bases and J lost 6, with 9 bases in between. The CDR3 loop spans 11 amino acids. The CDR3 reads CSAGPANEQFF. Here the CDR3 DNA reads TGCAGTGCCGGACCAGCCAATGAGCAGTTCTTC.

V is TRBV12-3 or TRBV12-4 and J is TRBJ2-7; a possible D gene is TRBD1 (6 bases). This CDR3 contains 14 residues. Trimming stripped 4 bases from V and 2 bases from J, with 12 bases between. This CDR3 reads CASSSETGPYEQYF. The CDR3 bases are TGTGCCAGCAGTTCTGAGACAGGCCCCTACGAGCAGTACTTC.

This clonotype was seen a few times. The V call is TRBV5-5, the J call TRBJ2-7; unclear D gene. Germline values: CDR1 SGHKS, CDR2 YYEKEE (reference sequence). Trimming stripped 2 bases from V and 1 base from J, with 10 bases between. The CDR3 totals 14 residues. CDR3 DNA: TGTGCCAGCAGCTTCTCTCCGGGTTCCTACGAGCAGTACTTC. Translation: CASSFSPGSYEQYF.

V gene TRBV10-3 combines with J gene TRBJ1-6, with 8 bases aligning to TRBD1. Germline trimming cut 6 bases from V and 8 bases from J; bases unmatched to any gene: 9. The CDR3 runs to 15 residues. Germline V lookup: CDR1 ENHRY, CDR2 SYGVKD. CDR3 in DNA: TGTGCCATCAGACCCAGACAGGGGAGCGATTCACCCCTCCACTTT. Translated, it gives CAIRPRQGSDSPLHF.

This chain joins TRBV6-1 and TRBJ1-5, with 10 bases fitting TRBD1. This CDR3 has 16 amino acids. Germline-derived CDR1 and CDR2 are MNHNS and SASEGT. J lost 6 bases, V lost 4 bases, and 9 bases had no gene match. The CDR3 sequence is CASSAFVGTGVQPQHF. In DNA form, the CDR3 reads TGTGCCAGCAGTGCTTTCGTTGGGACAGGGGTTCAGCCCCAGCATTTT.

This clonotype came up once. V and J are TRBV21-1 and TRBJ1-1; no DNA check was done on the table's D call, TRBD1. TRBV21-1 has pseudogene status. The CDR3 covers 16 residues. Written as DNA, the CDR3 is TGTGCCAGCAGCCCCCGGGGGGGCGGGACGAACACTGAAGCTTTCTTT. This encodes CASSPRGGGTNTEAFF.